This T cell receptor beta chain was identified in a study of blood T cell repertoires in COVID-19. Study overall: The United States, Italy and Spain were the sources of the acute and convalescent COVID-19 samples.

V shed 5 bases, J shed 6 bases, and the junction held 10 bases outside the gene matches. Per germline, CDR1 LNHDA and CDR2 SQIVND (reference sequence). This CDR3 is built from 15 residues. Methods used by the authors: Counts of nucleated cells, estimated from reference gene primer amplification, were obtained. Generated by immunoSEQ multiplex PCR, the TCRdb table keeps only in-frame clones and is missing some. The V and J calls and clone size are taken from that table; D and trimming were inferred from the DNA. The sample gives a few hundred thousand clones, 84% of which show up once; about 9.7% is in the top ten.

This sequence was found in a man aged 50-60 years with active or convalescent COVID-19. Sequencing used peripheral blood. V and J are TRBV19 and TRBJ2-7; 10 positions match TRBD1. The CDR3 is CASSGRQGAQSEQYF. In nucleotides, the CDR3 is TGTGCCAGTAGTGGCCGACAGGGGGCGCAGTCCGAGCAGTACTTC.